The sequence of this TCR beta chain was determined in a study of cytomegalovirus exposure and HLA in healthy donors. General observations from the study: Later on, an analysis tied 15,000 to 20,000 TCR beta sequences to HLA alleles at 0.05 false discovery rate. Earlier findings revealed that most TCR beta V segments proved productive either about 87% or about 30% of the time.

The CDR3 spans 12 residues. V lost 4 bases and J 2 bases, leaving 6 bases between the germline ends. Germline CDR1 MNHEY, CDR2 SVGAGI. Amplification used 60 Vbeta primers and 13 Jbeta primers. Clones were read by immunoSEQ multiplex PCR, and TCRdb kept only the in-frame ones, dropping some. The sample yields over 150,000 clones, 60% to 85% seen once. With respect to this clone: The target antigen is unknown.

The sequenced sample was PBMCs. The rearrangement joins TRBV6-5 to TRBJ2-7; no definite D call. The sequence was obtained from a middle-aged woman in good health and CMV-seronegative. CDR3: CASSFSPYEQYF. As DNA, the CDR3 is TGTGCCAGCAGTTTTAGCCCCTACGAGCAGTACTTC.